The 25 T cell receptor beta chains listed next were all sequenced from one sample in a study of blood T cells in healthy people across ages (dated by TCRdb to about 2015). The method behind the library was 5' RACE. Data came from an Illumina HiSeq 2500. A second PCR of about 6 to 12 cycles was performed with a sample-barcoded 5' primer and a J-beta primer mix. TCRdb reprocessed the public reads (quality trimming at Q25 with fastp, clone calling with MiXCR) and kept in-frame beta chains. Rows are unified per CDR3 protein, each entry keeping the most common DNA and genes. The sample has roughly 1,700,000 distinct CDR3 sequences on record, 28% of them singletons. More than 6% of the sample lies in the top ten. Sequenced material: blood. The receptors come from a woman aged 25-40 years in good health.

The table lists this clonotype with a few counts. This rearrangement joins TRBV20-1 to TRBJ1-4; 7 nucleotides line up with TRBD1. CDR1 is DFQATT and CDR2 is SNEGSKA in the germline V gene (reference sequence). The CDR3 is 14 amino acids. V lost 4 bases and J lost 5; bases outside the gene matches: 7. For the CDR3, the DNA is TGCAGTGCTACTCCAGGGGGAGGGAATGAAAAACTGTTTTTT. It specifies CSATPGGGNEKLFF.

This clonotype has just a few counts. This chain connects TRBV10-2 to TRBJ2-3; no definite D call. CDR1 is WSHSY, CDR2 SAAADI, per germline. The CDR3 contains 13 residues. The germline V and J ends were trimmed by 6 bases and 0 bases, with 7 bases remaining between them. The CDR3 here is CASRDQSTDTQYF. The CDR3 DNA is TGCGCCAGCAGGGACCAGAGCACAGATACGCAGTATTTT.

This clonotype was found many times. The chain joins TRBV29-1 to TRBJ2-1, with D possibly TRBD2 on 6 matching bases. Trimming left V 2 bases short and J 0 bases short, with 14 bases between. Per the germline V gene, CDR1 is SQVTM and CDR2 is ANQGSEA. The CDR3 has 16 amino acids. The CDR3 region has the DNA TGCAGCGTTGAAATGGGGCGGGATAGCTCCTACAATGAGCAGTTCTTC. Amino acid sequence: CSVEMGRDSSYNEQFF.

This chain links TRBV5-5 with TRBJ2-7; TRBD1 matches at 8 bases. CDR1 and CDR2 from the germline V gene are SGHKS and YYEKEE (reference sequence). Trimming at V came to 3 bases and at J to 1 base, leaving 9 bases not matched to a gene. This CDR3 region has 16 residues. For the CDR3, the DNA is TGTGCCAGCAGCTCAAGGGGACAGGACGTGTCCTACGAGCAGTACTTC. It encodes CASSSRGQDVSYEQYF.

This clonotype was recorded a few times. This chain links TRBV7-2 with TRBJ2-3; D gene uncertain. Trimming left V 2 bases short and J 2 bases short, with 11 bases between. Germline-derived CDR1 and CDR2 are SGHTA and FQGNSA. This CDR3 has 15 amino acids. CDR3 residues: CASSLNSAVTDTQYF. CDR3 bases: TGTGCCAGCAGCTTAAATTCGGCTGTCACAGATACGCAGTATTTT. Drawing the rest from reference TRBV7-2 and TRBJ2-3, the complete variable domain is GAGVSQSPSNKVTEKGKDVELRCDPISGHTALYWYRQSLGQGLEFLIYFQGNSAPDKSGLPSDRFSAERTGGSVSTLTIQRTQQEDSAVYLCASSLNSAVTDTQYFGPGTRLTVL.

This clonotype was picked up a small number of times. The CDR3 region has the DNA TGTGCCAGTAGTCGGAAAACAGGGGAGGGGTATGGCTACACCTTC. Amino acid sequence: CASSRKTGEGYGYTF. The chain has TRBV19 and TRBJ1-2; TRBD1 matches 7 bases. From germline, CDR1 is LNHDA and CDR2 SQIVND (reference sequence). CDR3 length equals 15 residues. V lost 5 bases and J lost 5; bases outside the gene matches: 11.

At least ten counts were recorded for this clonotype. This chain connects TRBV5-1 to TRBJ2-7, with 8 bases that match TRBD1. Germline V gene data show CDR1 as SGHRS and CDR2 as YFSETQ. This CDR3 spans 12 amino acids. Germline trimming cut 3 bases from V and 5 bases from J; bases unmatched to any gene: 1. This chain's CDR3 is CASSSDRDEQYF. In DNA, the CDR3 is TGCGCCAGCAGCTCGGACAGGGACGAGCAGTACTTC.

This clonotype was detected once. The germline gene is not matched at one end of the junction; a read error may be the cause. The chain couples TRBV19 to TRBJ1-1; D unclear. CDR1 and CDR2 from the germline V gene are LNHDA and SQIVND (reference sequence). This CDR3 region has 13 residues. CDR3 DNA sequence: TGTGCCATTAGTATGCTGAGTGGAACTGAAGCTTTCTTT. Residues: CAISMLSGTEAFF.

This chain links TRBV20-1 with TRBJ1-2; 7 bases fit TRBD1. With 6 bases clipped from V and 8 bases from J, the junction kept 9 bases outside the gene matches. The CDR3 length is 12 residues. Germline V gene data show CDR1 as DFQATT and CDR2 as SNEGSKA (reference sequence). The CDR3 loop is CSATTGNQGYTF. Here the CDR3 DNA reads TGCAGTGCGACGACAGGGAATCAGGGCTACACCTTC.

The chain has TRBV30 and TRBJ2-1; D gene ambiguous. With 3 bases removed from V and 0 bases from J, the gap between germline ends came to 6 bases. The CDR3 has 13 amino acids. Germline V CDR1 and CDR2: GTSNPN, SVGIG (reference sequence). Here the CDR3 DNA reads TGTGCCTGGAGGGTGAGCTCCTACAATGAGCAGTTCTTC. Translation gives CAWRVSSYNEQFF.

The chain carries TRBV20-1 and TRBJ1-6; D not certain. The length of the CDR3 is 13 residues. V was cut by 3 bases and J by 14 bases, with 17 bases left in between. CDR1 and CDR2 from the germline V gene are DFQATT and SNEGSKA (reference sequence). The CDR3 nucleotides read TGCAGTGCTAGTCGGCCGGACGGTGAGTCCCTCCACTTT. This translates into CSASRPDGESLHF.

This clonotype was picked up one time. The chain joins TRBV7-9 to TRBJ1-2; D gene unclear. V lost 1 base, J lost 8 bases, and 8 bases lay in between. The CDR3 covers 12 residues. From germline, CDR1 is SEHNR and CDR2 FQNEAQ (reference sequence). The CDR3 loop is CASSLVSPGYTF. In nucleotides, the CDR3 is TGTGCCAGCAGCTTAGTCTCCCCGGGCTACACCTTC.

This clonotype was recorded at least ten times. For the CDR3, the DNA is TGTGCCAGCAGCTTAACCGACATGGGGGAGCAGTTCTTC. This codes for CASSLTDMGEQFF. This chain connects TRBV7-6 to TRBJ2-1; D not resolved. The V end lost 2 bases, the J end lost 10 bases, and 12 bases lay between the germline ends. Looked up from germline, CDR1 is SGHVS and CDR2 is FNYEAQ. There are 13 residues in the CDR3. Full variable domain (outside the CDR3, taken from reference TRBV7-6 and TRBJ2-1): GAGVSQSPRYKVTKRGQDVALRCDPISGHVSLYWYRQALGQGPEFLTYFNYEAQQDKSGLPNDRFSAERPEGSISTLTIQRTEQRDSAMYRCASSLTDMGEQFFGPGTRLTVL.

This sequence joins TRBV3-1 and TRBJ2-1; D is unresolved. CDR1 LGHDT and CDR2 YNNKEL come from the germline V gene (reference sequence). The CDR3 is made up of 14 amino acids. Between the trimmed V and J ends, which lost 1 base and 7 bases, there was a span of 11 bases. As DNA, the CDR3 is TGTGCCAGCAGCCAAGGGTATCGCGGTAATGAGCAGTTCTTC. Its protein is CASSQGYRGNEQFF.

This clonotype came up many times. This sequence joins TRBV29-1 and TRBJ2-7, with D tentatively TRBD1 (6 bases). The V and J ends lost 4 bases and 0 bases respectively, with 10 bases between them. Germline CDR1 is SQVTM and CDR2 is ANQGSEA. The CDR3 extends over 13 amino acids. For the CDR3, the DNA is TGCAGCGTTGGACAGGTGGTCTCCTACGAGCAGTACTTC. Its translation: CSVGQVVSYEQYF.

This clonotype was found a few times. V and J are TRBV7-2 and TRBJ1-1, with D maybe TRBD1 (5 bases). Per the germline V gene, CDR1 is SGHTA and CDR2 is FQGNSA. With 5 bases removed from V and 5 bases from J, the gap between germline ends came to 18 bases. This CDR3 comprises 15 residues. This CDR3 reads CASSATRGRWTEAFF. Written as DNA, the CDR3 is TGTGCCAGCAGCGCGACGAGGGGCAGGTGGACTGAAGCTTTCTTT. Supplemented by reference TRBV7-2 and TRBJ1-1, the full variable domain reads GAGVSQSPSNKVTEKGKDVELRCDPISGHTALYWYRQSLGQGLEFLIYFQGNSAPDKSGLPSDRFSAERTGGSVSTLTIQRTQQEDSAVYLCASSATRGRWTEAFFGQGTRLTVV.

This clonotype is a singleton in its sample. V is TRBV4-1 and J is TRBJ2-7, with D possibly TRBD2 on 6 matching bases. V lost 1 base to trimming and J lost 3 bases, with 16 bases between them. Germline values: CDR1 MGHRA, CDR2 YSYEKL. The CDR3 totals 16 residues. For the CDR3, the DNA is TGCGCCAGCAGCCAAGGTGCGGGAAGAAAGTTCTACGAGCAGTACTTC. Its protein is CASSQGAGRKFYEQYF.

This clonotype came up a few times. This rearrangement joins TRBV12-5 to TRBJ2-3; D uncertain. Germline V gene data show CDR1 as LGHNT and CDR2 as FRNRAP. This CDR3 spans 13 amino acids. V was clipped by 5 bases and J by 6 bases, with 12 bases between them. CDR3 nucleotide sequence: TGTGCTAGTGGTCGCCAGCCGGCGGATACGCAGTATTTT. This codes for CASGRQPADTQYF.

The table lists this clonotype with many counts. The DNA for the CDR3 is TGTGCCAGCAGTAGACTAGCGGGGGACGAGCAGTACTTC. Its translation: CASSRLAGDEQYF. The chain joins TRBV12-3 or TRBV12-4 to TRBJ2-7, with 12 bases aligning to TRBD2. The CDR3 contains 13 residues. J lost 5 bases, V lost 5 bases, and 1 base had no gene match.

The V call is TRBV6-6, the J call TRBJ2-3, with 8 nucleotides matching TRBD2. This CDR3 region has 16 residues. Germline CDR1 and CDR2: MNHNY and SVGAGI (reference sequence). With 5 bases clipped from V and 0 bases from J, the junction kept 7 bases outside the gene matches. This CDR3 reads CASSLLGTRSTDTQYF. The CDR3 DNA follows: TGTGCCAGCAGTCTCTTGGGGACTAGAAGCACAGATACGCAGTATTTT.

This clonotype was recorded once. This rearrangement joins TRBV5-1 to TRBJ2-3; D is uncertain. CDR3 length: 16 residues. Trimming took off 4 bases at V and 2 bases at J, with 17 bases between the two ends. Germline V CDR1 and CDR2: SGHRS, YFSETQ. In nucleotides, the CDR3 is TGCGCCAGCAGCGGGATATACGGTACGACCACAGATACGCAGTATTTT. Residues: CASSGIYGTTTDTQYF. Full variable domain (missing parts from reference TRBV5-1 and TRBJ2-3): KAGVTQTPRYLIKTRGQQVTLSCSPISGHRSVSWYQQTPGQGLQFLFEYFSETQRNKGNFPGRFSGRQFSNSRSEMNVSTLELGDSALYLCASSGIYGTTTDTQYFGPGTRLTVL.

This clonotype was recorded a few times. V is TRBV28 and J is TRBJ2-3; a weak D match, TRBD2 (5 bases). In germline, CDR1 is MDHEN, CDR2 SYDVKM. This CDR3 spans 14 amino acids. The germline V and J ends were trimmed by 2 bases and 5 bases, with 11 bases remaining between them. The CDR3, as DNA: TGTGCCAGCAGTTTAGGAGGAAACCTAGATACGCAGTATTTT. It codes for CASSLGGNLDTQYF.

V usage is TRBV7-9 and J usage is TRBJ1-2; weak D call: TRBD1 (5 bases). Deletions cut 5 bases from V and 8 bases from J, with 15 bases between. Germline assignment: CDR1 SEHNR and CDR2 FQNEAQ (reference sequence). This CDR3 has 13 amino acids. The CDR3: CASSRDSVEGYTF. DNA for the CDR3: TGTGCCAGCAGCCGAGACAGCGTCGAAGGCTACACCTTC.

The V gene is TRBV18, the J gene TRBJ1-2; D is undetermined. The CDR3 loop spans 15 amino acids. Germline V lookup: CDR1 KGHSH, CDR2 LQKENI. V lost 6 bases and J lost 0, with 14 bases in between. DNA of the CDR3: TGTGCCAGCTCCCCCGGGGAGGCAGCTAACTATGGCTACACCTTC. Its protein product is CASSPGEAANYGYTF.

This clonotype has more than one count but fewer than ten. The V and J genes are TRBV20-1 and TRBJ1-1; 7 nucleotides agree with TRBD1. The V gene end was trimmed by 5 bases and the J gene end by 3 bases; junction bases not matched to a gene: 12. The CDR3 sequence is 15 residues long. Germline V gene sequence: CDR1 DFQATT, CDR2 SNEGSKA (reference sequence). CDR3 sequence reads: CSALLQGFEHTEAFF. The CDR3 nucleotides read TGCAGTGCTCTCCTACAGGGGTTCGAGCACACTGAAGCTTTCTTT.